The 3 T cell receptor beta chains reported below all come from one sample, sequenced in a study of neoadjuvant anti-PD-1 for oral cavity cancer. The method was immunoSEQ multiplex PCR; TCRdb's version includes in-frame clones alone and lacks a portion of them. The sample shows some 7,400 clones, about half of them seen only once. Sequencing used tumor tissue, obtained before nivolumab (anti-PD-1) treatment. The source is a person between 40 and 85 years old with oral cavity squamous cell carcinoma.

The chain recombines TRBV5-4 with TRBJ1-1; possibly TRBD1 for D (5 bases). V was clipped by 2 bases and J by 11 bases, with 10 bases between them. Per the germline V gene, CDR1 is SGHNT and CDR2 is YYREEE (reference sequence). The CDR3 is made up of 11 amino acids. CDR3 DNA sequence: TGTGCCAGCAGCTTAGAGGGGTCCGCTTTCTTT. It yields the protein CASSLEGSAFF.

The chain is built from TRBV11-2 and TRBJ2-7; D ambiguous. The ends were cut back, 4 bases at V and 2 bases at J, with 0 bases in the middle. The germline gives CDR1 SGHAT, CDR2 FQNNGV. The CDR3 covers 10 residues. The CDR3 loop is CASSSYEQYF. CDR3 coding DNA: TGTGCCAGCAGCTCCTACGAGCAGTACTTC.

The chain recombines TRBV6-5 with TRBJ1-4; no definite D call. V gave up 0 bases and J gave up 11 bases, with 13 bases separating them. This CDR3 is 14 amino acids long. CDR1 and CDR2 (germline): MNHEY, SVGAGI. CDR3 protein: CASSYSRTVRKLFF. CDR3 coding DNA: TGTGCCAGCAGTTACTCGAGAACTGTGAGGAAACTGTTTTTT.